Reported below is one T cell receptor (beta chain). Germline CDR1 and CDR2: SGHTA and FQGNSA. CDR3 length: 19 amino acids. The germline V and J ends were trimmed by 2 bases and 0 bases, with 19 bases remaining between them. Sequenced by immunoSEQ multiplex PCR; TCRdb stores in-frame clones only, minus some. The table lists almost 85,000 clones, 85% to 95% of them singletons. The data derive from a study of control samples from healthy donors and cancer patients. The V call is TRBV7-2, the J call TRBJ1-4; D is possibly TRBD1 (6 bases). Sequenced input: blood. The clonotype was recovered from a young woman in good health. For the CDR3, the DNA is TGTGCCAGCAGCTTACCCCTCGACAGGTTCGGTGCAACTAATGAAAAACTGTTTTTT. This encodes CASSLPLDRFGATNEKLFF. Full variable domain (remainder filled in from reference TRBV7-2 and TRBJ1-4): GAGVSQSPSNKVTEKGKDVELRCDPISGHTALYWYRQSLGQGLEFLIYFQGNSAPDKSGLPSDRFSAERTGGSVSTLTIQRTQQEDSAVYLCASSLPLDRFGATNEKLFFGSGTQLSVL.